Listed below are T cell receptor beta chains from one sample, sequenced in a study of T cells after yellow fever vaccination. TCRdb re-analysed the 5' RACE reads in MiXCR, keeping a single row per CDR3 protein. This sample has hundreds of thousands of distinct CDR3 sequences, with under 25% found just once. This material consisted of PBMCs, taken 15 days after the yellow fever booster vaccination. These receptors were collected from a man younger than 45 who received the YFV17D yellow fever vaccine. The CDR3 runs from the conserved cysteine through the conserved F or W. A D gene is named only where the DNA matches it firmly. Size values are once, few and many counts, or a class for expanded clones, and some rows have none.

14 | TRBJ2-1 | - | TRBD2 | TRBV20-1 | CSARPPSGVNEQFF | TGCAGTGCTAGACCTCCTAGCGGGGTAAATGAGCAGTTCTTC
12 | TRBJ2-5 | few | - | TRBV20-1 | CSARADGETQYF | TGCAGTGCTAGAGCCGACGGAGAGACCCAGTACTTC
16 | TRBJ2-7 | - | TRBD2 | TRBV20-1 | CSARVAWEGSSHEQYF | TGCAGTGCTAGAGTCGCTTGGGAGGGCTCTTCCCACGAGCAGTACTTC
16 | TRBJ2-1 | few | - | TRBV4-1 | CASSQGLLGGGGEQFF | TGCGCCAGCAGCCAAGGACTACTAGGTGGGGGCGGTGAGCAGTTCTTC
15 | TRBJ2-7 | few | TRBD1 | TRBV19 | CASSELGQSSYEQYF | TGTGCCAGTAGTGAACTGGGACAGAGCTCCTACGAGCAGTACTTC
14 | TRBJ1-4 | - | TRBD1 | TRBV7-2 | CASSRGQGIEKLFF | TGTGCCAGCAGCCGTGGACAGGGGATTGAAAAACTGTTTTTT
14 | TRBJ2-1 | - | - | TRBV5-1 | CASSFTSYDNEQFF | TGCGCCAGCAGCTTTACTAGTTACGACAATGAGCAGTTCTTC
12 | TRBJ2-7 | - | - | TRBV6-5 | CASRTAIYEQYF | TGTGCCAGCCGGACAGCAATCTACGAGCAGTACTTC
16 | TRBJ2-7 | few | TRBD2 | TRBV7-2 | CASSLASGGVGYEQYF | TGTGCCAGCAGCTTAGCTAGCGGGGGAGTTGGTTACGAGCAGTACTTC
14 | TRBJ2-5 | few | - | TRBV10-3 | CAISDPREGGTQYF | TGTGCCATCAGTGACCCCCGTGAGGGCGGGACCCAGTACTTC
14 | TRBJ2-1 | - | - | TRBV5-1 | CASSLARGGIEQFF | TGCGCCAGCAGCTTGGCCCGGGGCGGGATTGAGCAGTTCTTC
16 | TRBJ2-1 | few | - | TRBV5-1 | CASSLALGRNYNEQFF | TGCGCCAGCAGCTTGGCCTTGGGACGAAACTACAATGAGCAGTTCTTC
14 | TRBJ2-5 | - | TRBD2 | TRBV20-1 | CSASRLAGEGTQYF | TGCAGTGCTAGTCGACTAGCGGGAGAGGGGACCCAGTACTTC
20 | TRBJ2-7 | few | TRBD2 | TRBV20-1 | CSARVLPGLAGNRSNYEQYF | TGCAGTGCTAGAGTTCTACCGGGACTAGCGGGAAATCGGTCCAACTACGAGCAGTACTTC
13 | TRBJ2-7 | - | - | TRBV18 | CASSDGVSYEQYF | TGTGCCAGCTCGGACGGGGTATCCTACGAGCAGTACTTC
14 | TRBJ2-7 | few | - | TRBV27 | CASSTKRDLYEQYF | TGTGCCAGCAGTACCAAACGGGACCTATACGAGCAGTACTTC
15 | TRBJ2-7 | few | - | TRBV7-9 | CASSLFVSTIPEQYF | TGTGCCAGCAGCTTATTTGTCTCTACCATCCCCGAGCAGTACTTC
17 | TRBJ2-1 | few | TRBD2 | TRBV12-3/TRBV12-4 | CASSFRTSGRSYNEQFF | TGTGCCAGCAGTTTCCGGACTAGCGGGAGATCGTACAATGAGCAGTTCTTC
13 | TRBJ1-5 | - | - | TRBV30 | CAWSGDKGPPQHF | TGTGCCTGGAGCGGGGACAAGGGACCGCCCCAGCATTTT
12 | TRBJ1-2 | few | - | TRBV25-1 | CASSQAGYGYTF | TGTGCCAGCAGTCAGGCGGGTTATGGCTACACCTTC
14 | TRBJ2-1 | - | TRBD2 | TRBV6-2/TRBV6-3 | CASNGLAGVIEQFF | TGTGCCAGCAACGGACTAGCGGGAGTCATTGAGCAGTTCTTC
15 | TRBJ2-1 | many | TRBD1 | TRBV12-3/TRBV12-4 | CASSPGTGVYNEQFF | TGTGCCAGCAGCCCCGGGACAGGGGTCTACAATGAGCAGTTCTTC
14 | TRBJ2-7 | - | - | TRBV7-8 | CASSRPARGYEQYF | TGTGCCAGCAGCCGGCCCGCCAGGGGTTACGAGCAGTACTTC
14 | TRBJ1-3 | few | - | TRBV28 | CASSLTNSGNTIYF | TGTGCCAGCAGTTTAACCAACTCTGGAAACACCATATATTTT
15 | TRBJ2-7 | few | - | TRBV12-3/TRBV12-4 | CASSRGAGASVEQYF | TGTGCCAGCAGTAGGGGGGCAGGAGCCAGCGTGGAGCAGTACTTC
15 | TRBJ2-1 | - | - | TRBV19 | CASSIGPTSYNEQFF | TGTGCCAGTAGTATTGGGCCAACCTCCTACAATGAGCAGTTCTTC
16 | TRBJ2-1 | - | - | TRBV5-1 | CASSFARQAGLAEQFF | TGCGCCAGCAGCTTCGCGCGACAAGCCGGCTTGGCCGAGCAGTTCTTC
14 | TRBJ2-7 | - | - | TRBV5-1 | CASSFGPGTYEQYF | TGCGCCAGCAGCTTTGGGCCAGGGACCTACGAGCAGTACTTC